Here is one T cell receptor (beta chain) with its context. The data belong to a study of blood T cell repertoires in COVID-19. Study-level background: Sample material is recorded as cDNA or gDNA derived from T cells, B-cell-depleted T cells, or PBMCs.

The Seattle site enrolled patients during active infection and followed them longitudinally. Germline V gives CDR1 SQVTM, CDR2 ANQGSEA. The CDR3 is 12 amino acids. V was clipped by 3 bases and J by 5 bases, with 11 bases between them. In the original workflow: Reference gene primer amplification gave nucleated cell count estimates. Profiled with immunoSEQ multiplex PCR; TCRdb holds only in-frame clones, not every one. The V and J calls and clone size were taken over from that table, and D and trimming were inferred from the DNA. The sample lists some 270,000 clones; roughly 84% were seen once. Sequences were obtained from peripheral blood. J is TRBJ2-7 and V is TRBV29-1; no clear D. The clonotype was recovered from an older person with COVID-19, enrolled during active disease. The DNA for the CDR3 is TGCAGCGTTGAGTCGGGTACCCACGAGCAGTACTTC. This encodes CSVESGTHEQYF.